This TCR beta chain was captured by sequencing in a study of T cell responses to AZD1222 COVID-19 vaccine. Study results and limitations: Per reports, nearly half of all spike-specific TCRs target regions that are unmutated in variants. A rise in Spike-specific TCR breadth and depth followed two AZD1222 doses. Clonal diversity may have been underestimated in mostly white British donors. There were vaccine-associated CD4 TCRs across spike, dominant at 160-218 and 743-854.

A note on this clone: Antigen unknown.

Here immunoSEQ multiplex PCR was the method, and the copy in TCRdb shows in-frame clones only, minus some. The data hold 190,000 or so clones, with 80% to 95% observed a single time. The CDR3 is made up of 14 amino acids. Trimming cost V 0 bases and J 5 bases; bases outside gene matches: 2. Germline V gene data show CDR1 as SGHKS and CDR2 as YYEKEE (reference sequence). This receptor was taken from an adult who received the AZD1222 COVID-19 vaccine. This rearrangement joins TRBV5-5 to TRBJ1-2; 9 bases fit TRBD1. Material: peripheral blood, obtained 28 days after the second AZD1222 dose. CDR3 DNA: TGTGCCAGCAGCTTGGCCGGGACAGGGTATGGCTACACCTTC. This translates into CASSLAGTGYGYTF.